The 15 T cell receptor beta chains below were found in one sample sequenced in a study of cytomegalovirus exposure and HLA in healthy donors. 60 Vbeta and 13 Jbeta primers were used in PCR. Generated by immunoSEQ multiplex PCR, the TCRdb table keeps only in-frame clones and is missing some. The data contain 60,000 to 90,000 clones, about 70% of them seen just once; the ten biggest clones take up less than 8.5%. Sequencing input: PBMCs. The receptors here all came from a man in his forties in good health and CMV-seropositive.

The V call is TRBV9, the J call TRBJ1-1; D unclear. V was pared by 0 bases and J by 8 bases, with 17 bases between. Germline V gene sequence: CDR1 SGDLS, CDR2 YYNGEE. The CDR3 covers 15 residues. Here the CDR3 DNA reads TGTGCCAGCAGCGTAGACGCGACCAACCGGGAAGAAGCTTTCTTT. It translates to CASSVDATNREEAFF.

This chain joins TRBV4-1 and TRBJ2-7, with 9 nucleotides matching TRBD2. The V gene's germline CDR1 is MGHRA and CDR2 YSYEKL. After removal of 0 bases from V and 4 bases from J, the junction contained 19 bases not matched to a gene. The CDR3 is 20 residues long. CDR3 residues: CASSQDPAFIEVAGAYEQYF. The CDR3, as DNA: TGCGCCAGCAGCCAAGACCCCGCCTTTATTGAAGTAGCGGGAGCGTACGAGCAGTACTTC.

The chain is built from TRBV5-5 and TRBJ1-2; a weak D match, TRBD1 (6 bases). V was pared by 4 bases and J by 0 bases, with 13 bases between. The CDR3 length is 15 residues. Germline assignment: CDR1 SGHKS and CDR2 YYEKEE (reference sequence). This chain's CDR3 is CASSRGTFSNYGYTF. DNA of the CDR3: TGTGCCAGCAGCCGAGGGACATTCTCTAACTATGGCTACACCTTC.

This sequence joins TRBV5-1 and TRBJ1-2; 8 bases match TRBD1. The germline CDR1 and CDR2 sequences are SGHRS and YFSETQ. The CDR3 extends over 13 amino acids. J gave up 10 bases and V 4 bases, and 9 bases lay outside the gene matches. The CDR3 nucleotides read TGCGCCAGCAGCCCGACAGGGGCTGAGGACTACACCTTC. Translating gives CASSPTGAEDYTF.

This clone has more than one count but fewer than ten. The chain uses TRBV27 and TRBJ1-5, with 7 bases lining up with TRBD1. CDR1 and CDR2 (germline): MNHEY, SMNVEV (reference sequence). V lost 2 bases to trimming and J lost 3 bases; unmatched junction nucleotides: 4. The CDR3 spans 15 residues. The CDR3 DNA sequence: TGTGCCAGCAGTTTAGGAGGGGGCAACAATCAGCCCCAGCATTTT. This encodes CASSLGGGNNQPQHF.

The rearrangement uses TRBV9 and TRBJ2-7, with a weak D call TRBD2 (5 bases). CDR3 length: 12 amino acids. V lost 4 bases and J 6 bases, leaving 11 bases between the germline ends. Germline V gives CDR1 SGDLS, CDR2 YYNGEE. CDR3 in amino acids: CASSRDQGEQYF. The CDR3, as DNA: TGTGCCAGCAGCCGGGATCAAGGCGAGCAGTACTTC. The full variable domain, its missing parts supplied by reference TRBV9 and TRBJ2-7, is DSGVTQTPKHLITATGQRVTLRCSPRSGDLSVYWYQQSLDQGLQFLIQYYNGEERAKGNILERFSAQQFPDLHSELNLSSLELGDSALYFCASSRDQGEQYFGPGTRLTVT.

As for this clone: An end of the junction does not agree with germline; a read error may underlie this. The chain recombines TRBV30 with TRBJ2-3, with D perhaps assigned TRBD1 or TRBD2 (5 bases each). Germline values: CDR1 GTSNPN, CDR2 SVGIG (reference sequence). The CDR3 contains 13 residues. The CDR3 nucleotides read TGTGCCGGGAGAAGGGGTTCGACAGATACGCAGTATTTT. Its protein is CAGRRGSTDTQYF.

In its sample, this clone was seen a few times. The sample contains more than one DNA sequence encoding this CDR3. The chain has TRBV5-1 and TRBJ2-2, with D hard to call. V lost 0 bases and J lost 4, with 10 bases in between. The germline V gene encodes CDR1 SGHRS and CDR2 YFSETQ. This CDR3 region has 15 residues. CDR3 bases: TGCGCCAGCAGCTTGGACCCCCGCGGCACCGGGGAGCTGTTTTTT. Amino acid sequence: CASSLDPRGTGELFF.

This clone turned up a few times. The gene calls are TRBV5-1 and TRBJ2-1; D remains ambiguous. This CDR3 comprises 15 residues. The V and J ends lost 0 bases and 7 bases respectively, with 14 bases between them. Germline V lookup: CDR1 SGHRS, CDR2 YFSETQ. In nucleotides, the CDR3 is TGCGCCAGCAGCTTGGCCAGAAGAACGCCTAATGAGCAGTTCTTC. Translating gives CASSLARRTPNEQFF. Based on the CDR3 plus reference TRBV5-1 and TRBJ2-1, the full variable domain is KAGVTQTPRYLIKTRGQQVTLSCSPISGHRSVSWYQQTPGQGLQFLFEYFSETQRNKGNFPGRFSGRQFSNSRSEMNVSTLELGDSALYLCASSLARRTPNEQFFGPGTRLTVL.

The V gene is TRBV7-9, the J gene TRBJ1-3; tentative D call: TRBD1 (6 bases). Per the germline V gene, CDR1 is SEHNR and CDR2 is FQNEAQ (reference sequence). The CDR3 consists of 18 residues. Trimming cost V 3 bases and J 0 bases, with 18 bases left between them. The CDR3 nucleotides read TGTGCCAGCAGCTTCCCGGGGACAAACGAACCCTCTGGAAACACCATATATTTT. The encoded protein is CASSFPGTNEPSGNTIYF.

The chain is built from TRBV10-2 and TRBJ2-3; 8 nucleotides align to TRBD2. This CDR3 spans 16 amino acids. The trim removed 6 bases at V and 1 base at J, leaving 9 bases unmatched. Germline lookup yields CDR1 WSHSY and CDR2 SAAADI. The DNA for the CDR3 is TGCGCCAGCAGCCAGAAGGCGGGGGGAGGCACAGATACGCAGTATTTT. Translation gives CASSQKAGGGTDTQYF.

In this sample, this clone turned up a few times. The same CDR3 is also encoded by other DNA sequences in this sample. This chain joins TRBV5-6 and TRBJ2-5, with D possibly being TRBD1 (6 bases). The CDR3 is 14 residues long. Trimming stripped 4 bases from V and 2 bases from J, with 12 bases between. From germline, CDR1 is SGHDT and CDR2 YYEEEE. The CDR3: CASSRGQGQETQYF. The DNA for the CDR3 is TGTGCCAGCAGCCGTGGGCAGGGGCAAGAGACCCAGTACTTC.

The chain combines TRBV29-1 with TRBJ2-5; no firm D call. Trimming left V 2 bases short and J 4 bases short, with 8 bases between. CDR3 size: 12 residues. In germline, CDR1 is SQVTM, CDR2 ANQGSEA. CDR3 loop: CSVERQVETQYF. The CDR3 DNA reads as TGCAGCGTTGAACGACAAGTAGAGACCCAGTACTTC.

The J gene is TRBJ1-4, the V gene TRBV4-3; the match to TRBD1 covers 10 bases. The CDR3 length is 15 residues. Per the germline V gene, CDR1 is LGHNA and CDR2 is YSLEER. The V and J ends lost 0 bases and 5 bases, in that order; junction bases with no gene match: 0. This CDR3 reads CASSQEGQGNEKLFF. Written as DNA, the CDR3 is TGCGCCAGCAGCCAAGAGGGACAGGGGAATGAAAAACTGTTTTTT.

This clone was seen a single time. The chain carries TRBV5-1 and TRBJ2-3, with TRBD1 identical over 12 bases. The junction had 4 bases not matched to a gene; V was cut back by 4 bases and J by 7 bases. This CDR3 comprises 14 residues. Germline assignment: CDR1 SGHRS and CDR2 YFSETQ. In nucleotides, the CDR3 is TGCGCCAGCAGCCTCGGGACAGGGGGCAATACGCAGTATTTT. Its protein product is CASSLGTGGNTQYF.